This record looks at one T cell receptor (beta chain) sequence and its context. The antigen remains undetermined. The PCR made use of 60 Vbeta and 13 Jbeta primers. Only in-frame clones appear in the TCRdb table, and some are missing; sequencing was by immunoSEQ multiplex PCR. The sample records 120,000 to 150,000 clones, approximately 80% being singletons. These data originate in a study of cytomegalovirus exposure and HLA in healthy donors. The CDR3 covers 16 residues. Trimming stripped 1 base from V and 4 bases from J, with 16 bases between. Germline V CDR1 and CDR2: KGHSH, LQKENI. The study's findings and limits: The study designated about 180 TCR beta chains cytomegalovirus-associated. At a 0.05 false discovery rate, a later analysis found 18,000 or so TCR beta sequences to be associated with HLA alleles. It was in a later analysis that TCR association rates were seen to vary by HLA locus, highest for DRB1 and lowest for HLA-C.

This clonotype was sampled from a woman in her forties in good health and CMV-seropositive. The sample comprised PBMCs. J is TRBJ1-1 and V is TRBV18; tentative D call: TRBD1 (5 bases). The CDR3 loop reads CASSPQRAGTATEAFF. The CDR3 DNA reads TGTGCCAGCTCACCACAACGGGCGGGGACGGCCACTGAAGCTTTCTTT.